This passage covers 30 T cell receptor beta chains from one sample sequenced in a study of shared clonotypes between healthy human individuals. The data were produced by immunoSEQ multiplex PCR, yet TCRdb's version contains in-frame clones alone and is incomplete. The sample holds about 490,000 clones, less than 80% seen once. Input material: PBMCs. The origin of the receptors is a woman aged 40 to 55 in good health. Some clones in this sample may be carry-over from other donors' samples.

This chain connects TRBV6-4 to TRBJ1-1; 7 nucleotides agree with TRBD1. Germline values: CDR1 MRHNA, CDR2 SNTAGT. CDR3 length: 12 amino acids. Trimming took 2 bases from V and 11 from J; bases not matched to a gene: 5. The CDR3 nucleotides are TGTGCCAGCAGTGACCGGACAGGCGTCGCTTTCTTT. It translates to CASSDRTGVAFF.

The gene calls are TRBV9 and TRBJ2-2, with 7 bases matching TRBD2. CDR1 SGDLS and CDR2 YYNGEE come from the germline V gene. The CDR3 runs 20 residues. V gave up 4 bases and J gave up 4 bases; unmatched junction bases: 22. CDR3 in amino acids: CASSPPRTGGRIEGTGELFF. The DNA of the CDR3 is TGTGCCAGCAGCCCCCCGAGGACGGGGGGAAGGATCGAGGGCACCGGGGAGCTGTTTTTT.

This rearrangement joins TRBV6-7 to TRBJ2-5, with a tentative D call TRBD2 (5 bases). TRBV6-7 is an ORF, and what it does is uncertain. The CDR3 loop spans 17 amino acids. Trimming stripped 0 bases from V and 0 bases from J, with 14 bases between. DNA for the CDR3: TGTGCCAGCAGTTACTCGAGCCAGCGGCACAACCAAGAGACCCAGTACTTC. Its translation is CASSYSSQRHNQETQYF.

The chain combines TRBV10-3 with TRBJ2-5; TRBD2 agrees at 7 bases. With V trimmed by 2 bases and J by 0 bases, 9 bases remained unmatched. Germline V gene data show CDR1 as ENHRY and CDR2 as SYGVKD. The CDR3 length is 17 residues. Here the CDR3 DNA reads TGTGCCATCAGTGAGGGCCAAACTAGCGAGGACCAAGAGACCCAGTACTTC. Its protein product is CAISEGQTSEDQETQYF.

This clone occurred many times. The V and J genes are TRBV4-1 and TRBJ2-7; 7 bases are a match to TRBD1. From germline, CDR1 is MGHRA and CDR2 YSYEKL. The CDR3 loop spans 16 amino acids. The V and J ends lost 2 bases and 1 base, in that order; junction bases with no gene match: 8. The CDR3 loop is CASSQSPGTDSYEQYF. CDR3 nucleotide sequence: TGCGCCAGCAGCCAATCCCCCGGGACAGATTCCTACGAGCAGTACTTC.

This clone was seen more than once but under ten times. The V and J genes are TRBV7-6 and TRBJ1-5; no definite D call. V dropped 4 bases and J dropped 7 bases, with 14 bases sitting between them. The germline V gene encodes CDR1 SGHVS and CDR2 FNYEAQ. The CDR3 covers 14 residues. The CDR3 DNA sequence: TGTGCCAGCAGCTCACCCTTCCCGAAACAGCCCCAGCATTTT. Translating gives CASSSPFPKQPQHF.

This clone was seen repeatedly, ten times or more. This chain connects TRBV9 to TRBJ2-5; D is undetermined. CDR3 size: 15 residues. The ends were cut back, 4 bases at V and 5 bases at J, with 18 bases in the middle. CDR1 SGDLS and CDR2 YYNGEE come from the germline V gene. The CDR3 spells CASSPRGEFGETQYF. The CDR3 DNA is TGTGCCAGCAGCCCTCGAGGAGAGTTCGGGGAGACCCAGTACTTC.

The chain couples TRBV7-3 to TRBJ2-1; 15 nucleotides align to TRBD2. CDR3 size: 15 residues. From germline, CDR1 is SGHTA and CDR2 FQGTGA. The V and J ends lost 4 bases and 9 bases, in that order; junction bases with no gene match: 4. CDR3: CASSSGLAGGAEQFF. The CDR3 DNA reads TGTGCCAGCAGCTCCGGACTAGCGGGAGGGGCTGAGCAGTTCTTC. The whole variable domain, filled in from reference TRBV7-3 and TRBJ2-1, reads GAGVSQTPSNKVTEKGKYVELRCDPISGHTALYWYRQSLGQGPEFLIYFQGTGAADDSGLPNDRFFAVRPEGSVSTLKIQRTERGDSAVYLCASSSGLAGGAEQFFGPGTRLTVL.

V is TRBV27 and J is TRBJ1-2; no firm D call. V dropped 5 bases and J dropped 5 bases, with 24 bases sitting between them. The CDR3 is 17 residues long. Per the germline V gene, CDR1 is MNHEY and CDR2 is SMNVEV (reference sequence). The CDR3 loop reads CASSPTAGLSILYGYTF. DNA of the CDR3: TGTGCCAGCAGTCCTACGGCCGGACTTTCGATCTTGTATGGCTACACCTTC.

V and J are TRBV19 and TRBJ1-5; the D gene is possibly TRBD1 (5 bases). This CDR3 has 14 amino acids. V lost 3 bases and J lost 3, with 9 bases in between. Germline CDR1 and CDR2: LNHDA and SQIVND (reference sequence). As DNA, the CDR3 is TGTGCCAGTAGTATGTTACAGGTCAATCAGCCCCAGCATTTT. Protein product: CASSMLQVNQPQHF. Variable domain in full (rest from reference TRBV19 and TRBJ1-5): DGGITQSPKYLFRKEGQNVTLSCEQNLNHDAMYWYRQDPGQGLRLIYYSQIVNDFQKGDIAEGYSVSREKKESFPLTVTSAQKNPTAFYLCASSMLQVNQPQHFGDGTRLSIL.

Turning to this clone: No DNA is shown, since the ends of the CDR3 on it are uncertain; the CDR3 is the one TCRdb lists. CDR3 in amino acids: CASSFEMPSVAPGTSEFF. This chain connects TRBV7-9 to TRBJ2-1; the table's D call of TRBD2 was not tested on the DNA. Germline V gives CDR1 SEHNR, CDR2 FQNEAQ (reference sequence). The CDR3 spans 18 amino acids, including both terminal residues.

The V gene is TRBV19, the J gene TRBJ2-2; 7 bases align to TRBD2. This CDR3 spans 14 amino acids. The V gene's germline CDR1 is LNHDA and CDR2 SQIVND (reference sequence). Germline trimming cut 11 bases from V and 3 bases from J; bases unmatched to any gene: 9. CDR3 residues: CASLASGYTGELFF. CDR3 DNA: TGTGCCTCTTTGGCTAGCGGATACACCGGGGAGCTGTTTTTT.

V gene TRBV19 combines with J gene TRBJ1-5; D remains unclear. This CDR3 has 15 amino acids. Germline assignment: CDR1 LNHDA and CDR2 SQIVND (reference sequence). The germline V and J ends were trimmed by 9 bases and 0 bases, with 15 bases remaining between them. CDR3 protein: CASNGDIHSNQPQHF. The CDR3 nucleotides are TGTGCCAGCAATGGAGACATCCATAGCAATCAGCCCCAGCATTTT.

This clone was detected only a few times. This sample includes further DNA sequences coding for the same CDR3. This chain links TRBV30 with TRBJ1-6; D is unclear. CDR3 length equals 14 residues. Germline loops: CDR1 GTSNPN, CDR2 SVGIG (reference sequence). Deletions cut 0 bases from V and 7 bases from J, with 10 bases between. The CDR3 loop reads CAWSVPGGNSPLHF. The CDR3 coding sequence is TGTGCCTGGAGTGTACCGGGCGGCAATTCACCCCTCCACTTT. Complete variable domain (other parts from reference TRBV30 and TRBJ1-6): SQTIHQWPATLVQPVGSPLSLECTVEGTSNPNLYWYRQAAGRGLQLLFYSVGIGQISSEVPQNLSASRPQDRQFILSSKKLLLSDSGFYLCAWSVPGGNSPLHFGNGTRLTVT.

The chain has TRBV5-4 and TRBJ2-1; TRBD1 agrees at 10 bases. Germline trimming cut 4 bases from V and 9 bases from J; bases unmatched to any gene: 10. Germline-derived CDR1 and CDR2 are SGHNT and YYREEE (reference sequence). The CDR3 is 15 residues long. The CDR3 sequence: CASSSSDRGLIEQFF. As DNA, the CDR3 is TGTGCCAGCAGCAGCTCGGACAGGGGGTTGATTGAGCAGTTCTTC.

The chain recombines TRBV7-6 with TRBJ1-2; D not resolved. The CDR3 is 13 amino acids. Trimming took 2 bases from V and 6 from J, leaving 10 bases between them. CDR1 SGHVS and CDR2 FNYEAQ come from the germline V gene. The CDR3 region is CASSLRAGNGYTF. CDR3 DNA sequence: TGTGCCAGCAGCTTACGGGCCGGAAATGGCTACACCTTC.

This clone was seen more than once but under ten times. V is TRBV9 and J is TRBJ2-3, with 11 positions matching TRBD2. Germline trimming cut 0 bases from V and 3 bases from J; bases unmatched to any gene: 3. Germline CDR1 SGDLS, CDR2 YYNGEE. The CDR3 covers 16 residues. The CDR3 DNA sequence: TGTGCCAGCAGCGTAGGGTCTAGCGGGAGGACAGATACGCAGTATTTT. Its translation is CASSVGSSGRTDTQYF. Full variable domain (remainder filled in from reference TRBV9 and TRBJ2-3): DSGVTQTPKHLITATGQRVTLRCSPRSGDLSVYWYQQSLDQGLQFLIQYYNGEERAKGNILERFSAQQFPDLHSELNLSSLELGDSALYFCASSVGSSGRTDTQYFGPGTRLTVL.

The table lists this clone with a count of one. The J gene is TRBJ2-1, the V gene TRBV9; 9 bases map to TRBD2. Per germline, CDR1 SGDLS and CDR2 YYNGEE. V was clipped by 2 bases and J by 3 bases; unmatched bases: 3. CDR3 length equals 15 residues. The CDR3 bases are TGTGCCAGCAGCGTTGGCGGGAGGGACTACAATGAGCAGTTCTTC. This translates into CASSVGGRDYNEQFF.

The chain is built from TRBV10-3 and TRBJ2-6, with 7 bases fitting TRBD2. Germline V gene lookup returns CDR1 ENHRY and CDR2 SYGVKD. Unmatched junction bases numbered 4, after V lost 4 bases and J lost 1 base. CDR3 length: 16 residues. The CDR3 protein is CAISVRGGSGANVLTF. The CDR3 DNA is TGTGCCATCAGTGTTCGCGGGGGATCTGGGGCCAACGTCCTGACTTTC.

The J gene is TRBJ2-5, the V gene TRBV28; tentative D call: TRBD1 (5 bases). The J call is in doubt because the DNA end fits TRBJ2-7 better. There are 14 residues in the CDR3. The germline V gene has CDR1 MDHEN and CDR2 SYDVKM. This chain's CDR3 is CASSFPGRAGEQYF. In DNA form, the CDR3 reads TGTGCCAGCAGTTTCCCCGGCAGGGCCGGCGAGCAGTACTTC.

The CDR3: CASSQYYAAGATGELFF. Here the CDR3 DNA reads TGTGCCAGCAGCCAATATTACGCGGCGGGAGCTACCGGGGAGCTGTTTTTT. The chain links TRBV14 to TRBJ2-2; 7 nucleotides agree with TRBD2. This CDR3 region has 17 residues. Trimming at V came to 2 bases and at J to 5 bases, leaving 11 bases not matched to a gene. Per germline, CDR1 SGHDN and CDR2 FVKESK.

V and J are TRBV18 and TRBJ1-4, with 9 positions matching TRBD1. The CDR3 has 17 amino acids. V was pared by 1 base and J by 8 bases, with 11 bases of the junction left unmatched. In germline, CDR1 is KGHSH, CDR2 LQKENI. The CDR3, as DNA: TGTGCCAGCTCACCACGAACCGGGGGACAGGGCTCCGAAAAACTGTTTTTT. This gives the protein CASSPRTGGQGSEKLFF.

The V call is TRBV7-2, the J call TRBJ2-3; 16 nucleotides agree with TRBD2. The V gene's germline CDR1 is SGHTA and CDR2 FQGNSA. This CDR3 has 16 residues. V shed 5 bases and J 4 bases; nucleotides not matched to a gene: 3. The CDR3 protein is CASSPGTSGRADTQYF. CDR3 DNA sequence: TGTGCCAGCAGCCCCGGGACTAGCGGGAGGGCAGATACGCAGTATTTT.

The chain carries TRBV11-3 and TRBJ2-1; no clear D. V dropped 0 bases and J dropped 3 bases, with 3 bases sitting between them. CDR3 length equals 13 residues. The V gene's germline CDR1 is SGHNT and CDR2 YENEEA. In DNA, the CDR3 is TGTGCCAGCAGCTTAGACGGCTACAATGAGCAGTTCTTC. It specifies CASSLDGYNEQFF.

The J gene is TRBJ1-3, the V gene TRBV5-1, with TRBD1 matching over 7 bases. Germline CDR1 reads SGHRS; CDR2 reads YFSETQ. There are 16 residues in the CDR3. The J segment lost 0 bases and the V segment lost 4 bases, leaving 7 bases of the junction unmatched. CDR3 sequence: CASSQDRPLSGNTIYF. CDR3 nucleotide sequence: TGCGCCAGCAGCCAGGACAGGCCCCTCTCTGGAAACACCATATATTTT. Full variable domain (missing parts from reference TRBV5-1 and TRBJ1-3): KAGVTQTPRYLIKTRGQQVTLSCSPISGHRSVSWYQQTPGQGLQFLFEYFSETQRNKGNFPGRFSGRQFSNSRSEMNVSTLELGDSALYLCASSQDRPLSGNTIYFGEGSWLTVV.

The chain has TRBV9 and TRBJ2-2; D unclear. Germline CDR1 and CDR2: SGDLS and YYNGEE. The CDR3 spans 13 residues. The germline V and J ends were trimmed by 2 bases and 6 bases, with 8 bases remaining between them. CDR3 DNA sequence: TGTGCCAGCAGCGTCTCCAGGTCCGGGGAGCTGTTTTTT. This sequence encodes CASSVSRSGELFF. The full variable domain, rest sourced from reference TRBV9 and TRBJ2-2, is DSGVTQTPKHLITATGQRVTLRCSPRSGDLSVYWYQQSLDQGLQFLIQYYNGEERAKGNILERFSAQQFPDLHSELNLSSLELGDSALYFCASSVSRSGELFFGEGSRLTVL.

This rearrangement joins TRBV18 to TRBJ2-7, with 7 positions matching TRBD1. V gave up 3 bases and J gave up 4 bases; unmatched junction bases: 9. Germline V lookup: CDR1 KGHSH, CDR2 LQKENI. The CDR3 is made up of 15 amino acids. As DNA, the CDR3 is TGTGCCAGCTCACCGGGCGGGCAGGGGGAATACGAGCAGTACTTC. This codes for CASSPGGQGEYEQYF.

The rearrangement uses TRBV14 and TRBJ2-5; TRBD2 matches 9 bases. Germline V CDR1 and CDR2: SGHDN, FVKESK. CDR3 size: 15 residues. J was trimmed by 5 bases and V by 0 bases; bases with no gene match: 4. CDR3 sequence (DNA): TGTGCCAGCAGCCAAGAAGGCGGGAGGGGGGAGACCCAGTACTTC. Translating it yields CASSQEGGRGETQYF.

This chain links TRBV5-6 with TRBJ2-7; either TRBD1 or TRBD2 may fit D (5 bases each). CDR3 length: 14 residues. Germline V lookup: CDR1 SGHDT, CDR2 YYEEEE. The germline V and J ends were trimmed by 0 bases and 4 bases, with 11 bases remaining between them. CDR3: CASSLDPGTYEQYF. The DNA of the CDR3 is TGTGCCAGCAGCTTGGACCCCGGGACGTACGAGCAGTACTTC. Full variable domain (rest looked up from reference TRBV5-6 and TRBJ2-7): DAGVTQSPTHLIKTRGQQVTLRCSPKSGHDTVSWYQQALGQGPQFIFQYYEEEERQRGNFPDRFSGHQFPNYSSELNVNALLLGDSALYLCASSLDPGTYEQYFGPGTRLTVT.

DNA of the CDR3: TGTGCCATCAGTGAGGGGCCAGCGGGAGGAGCCATCCAAGAGACCCAGTACTTC. This gives the protein CAISEGPAGGAIQETQYF. J is TRBJ2-5 and V is TRBV10-3; 9 bases match TRBD2. CDR1 and CDR2 from the germline V gene are ENHRY and SYGVKD. The CDR3 sequence is 18 residues long. V lost 2 bases, J lost 1 base, and 11 bases stayed unmatched.